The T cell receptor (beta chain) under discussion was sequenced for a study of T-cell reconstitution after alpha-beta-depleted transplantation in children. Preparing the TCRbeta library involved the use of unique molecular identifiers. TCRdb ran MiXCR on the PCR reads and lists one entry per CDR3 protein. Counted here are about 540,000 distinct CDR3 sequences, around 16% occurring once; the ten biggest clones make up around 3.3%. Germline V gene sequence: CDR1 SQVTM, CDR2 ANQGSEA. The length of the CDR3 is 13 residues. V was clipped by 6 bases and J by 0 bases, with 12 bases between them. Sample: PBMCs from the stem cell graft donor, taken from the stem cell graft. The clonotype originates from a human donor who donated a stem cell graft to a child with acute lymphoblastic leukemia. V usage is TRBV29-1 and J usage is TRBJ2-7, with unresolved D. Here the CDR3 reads CSVGEESSYEQYF. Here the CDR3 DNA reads TGCAGCGTAGGAGAGGAGTCCTCCTACGAGCAGTACTTC.